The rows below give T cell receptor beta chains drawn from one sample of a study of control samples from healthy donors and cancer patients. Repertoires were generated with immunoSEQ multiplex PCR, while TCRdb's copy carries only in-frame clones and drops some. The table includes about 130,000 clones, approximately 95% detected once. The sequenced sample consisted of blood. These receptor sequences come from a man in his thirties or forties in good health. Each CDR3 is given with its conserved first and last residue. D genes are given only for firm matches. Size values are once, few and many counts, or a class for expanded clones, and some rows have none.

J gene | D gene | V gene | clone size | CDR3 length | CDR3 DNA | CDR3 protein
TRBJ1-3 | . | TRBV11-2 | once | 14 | TGTGCCAGCAGCTTGGTGCGTACTGGAAACACCATATATTTT | CASSLVRTGNTIYF
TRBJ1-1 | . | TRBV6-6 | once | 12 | TGTGCCAGCAGTTACGAAGCCACTGAAGCTTTCTTT | CASSYEATEAFF
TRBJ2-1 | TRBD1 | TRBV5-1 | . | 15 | TGCGCCAGCAGACGGACAGGGAGCTCCTACAATGAGCAGTTCTTC | CASRRTGSSYNEQFF
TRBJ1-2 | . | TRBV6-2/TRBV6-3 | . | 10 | TGTGCCAGCAGTTACCCCCCGGGGTACTTC | CASSYPPGYF
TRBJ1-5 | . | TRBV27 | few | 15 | TGTGCCAGCCAATCGATTAGGTCACAAGGTCAGCCCCAGCATTTT | CASQSIRSQGQPQHF
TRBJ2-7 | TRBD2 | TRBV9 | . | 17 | TGTGCCAGCAGCGCAGGGACTAGCGGGGCGAGCACCTACGAGCAGTACTTC | CASSAGTSGASTYEQYF
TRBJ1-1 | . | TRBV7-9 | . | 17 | TGTGCCAGCAGCTTAGCGCAGTACAGGGAAACTAAAACTGAAGCTTTCTTT | CASSLAQYRETKTEAFF
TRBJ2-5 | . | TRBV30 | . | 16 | TGTGCCTGGAGTGTTGTATTCCCTACAGCAAAAGAGACCCAGTACTTC | CAWSVVFPTAKETQYF
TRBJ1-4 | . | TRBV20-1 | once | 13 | TGCAGTGCTAGTCGACAGACTAATGAAAAACTGTTTTTT | CSASRQTNEKLFF
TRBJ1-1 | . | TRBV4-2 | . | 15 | TGTGCCAGCAGCCAAGATGGCAGGAGGAACACTGAAGCTTTCTTT | CASSQDGRRNTEAFF
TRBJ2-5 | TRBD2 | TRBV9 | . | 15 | TGTGCCAGCAGCTCCCATAGCGGGGGTCCGGAGACCCAGTACTTC | CASSSHSGGPETQYF
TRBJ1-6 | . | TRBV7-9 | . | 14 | TGTGCCAGCAGCGCGACAGCTTCTAATTCACCCCTCCACTTT | CASSATASNSPLHF
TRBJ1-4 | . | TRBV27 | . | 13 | TGTGCCAGCAGTTTAGTTCGGGGTGAAAAACTGTTTTTT | CASSLVRGEKLFF
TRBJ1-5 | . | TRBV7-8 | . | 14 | TGTGCCAGCAGCTTAAGGCAGGGACGGCAGCCCCAGCATTTT | CASSLRQGRQPQHF
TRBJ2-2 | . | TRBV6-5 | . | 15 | TGTGCCAGCAGAAGACCGGGACCTAACACCGGGGAGCTGTTTTTT | CASRRPGPNTGELFF
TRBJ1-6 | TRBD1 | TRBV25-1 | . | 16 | TGTGCCAGCAGTGATACAGGGGGCGCGTATAATTCACCCCTCCACTTT | CASSDTGGAYNSPLHF
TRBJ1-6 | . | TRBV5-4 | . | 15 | TGTGCCAGCAGCTTTGGGACCGCTTATAATTCACCCCTCCACTTT | CASSFGTAYNSPLHF
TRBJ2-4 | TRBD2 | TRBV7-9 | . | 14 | TGTGCCAGCAGCTCGCGGGACTACAAAAACATTCAGTACTTC | CASSSRDYKNIQYF
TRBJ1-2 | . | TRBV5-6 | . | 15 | TGTGCCAGCAGCTTGGCCGATGGGGTAAACTATGGCTACACCTTC | CASSLADGVNYGYTF
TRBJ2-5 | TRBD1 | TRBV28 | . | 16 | TGTGCCAGCAGTCCCATCTGGGACAGGGGCCAAGAGACCCAGTACTTC | CASSPIWDRGQETQYF
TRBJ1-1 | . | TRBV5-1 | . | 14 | TGCGCCAGCAGCCTCGGACCGGGGGACACTGAAGCTTTCTTT | CASSLGPGDTEAFF
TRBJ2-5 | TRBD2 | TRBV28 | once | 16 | TGTGCCAGCAGAGTGCCTAGCGGGGGGGCGCGAGAGACCCAGTACTTC | CASRVPSGGARETQYF
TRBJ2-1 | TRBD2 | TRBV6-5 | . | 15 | TGTGCCAGCAGGCGGACTAGGGGCCCCTACAATGAGCAGTTCTTC | CASRRTRGPYNEQFF
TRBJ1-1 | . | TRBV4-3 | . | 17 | TGCGCCAGCAGCCAAGGGGATGGGTTGGGTACGAACACTGAAGCTTTCTTT | CASSQGDGLGTNTEAFF
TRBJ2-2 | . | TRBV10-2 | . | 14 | TGCGCCAGCAGGGAACTTGGAGGACCCGGGGAGCTGTTTTTT | CASRELGGPGELFF
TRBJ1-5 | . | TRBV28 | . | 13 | TGTGCCAGCAGTTTTGGTGGCCCAGGACCCCAGCATTTT | CASSFGGPGPQHF
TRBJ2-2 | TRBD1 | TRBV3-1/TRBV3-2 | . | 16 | TGTGCCAGCAGCCAAGTACGGACAGGGGGTCCCGGGGAGCTGTTTTTT | CASSQVRTGGPGELFF
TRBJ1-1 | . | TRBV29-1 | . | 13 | TGCAGCGGTGGACCCGGGGGGACGTATGAAGCTTTCTTT | CSGGPGGTYEAFF
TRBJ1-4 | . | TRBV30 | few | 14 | TGTGCCTGGAGTGTGGGGGGAGATCGCGGAAAACTGTTTTTT | CAWSVGGDRGKLFF
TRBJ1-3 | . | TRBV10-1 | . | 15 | TGCGCCAGCAGTGAAGGACGGTACTCTGGAAACACCATATATTTT | CASSEGRYSGNTIYF
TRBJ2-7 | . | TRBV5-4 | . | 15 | TGTGCCAGCAGCCCCGGGACTCCTGGGGCCTACGAGCAGTACTTC | CASSPGTPGAYEQYF
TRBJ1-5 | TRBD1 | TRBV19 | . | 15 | TGTGCCAGTAGGAGACAGGGTAGTTACGGTCAGCCCCAGCATTTT | CASRRQGSYGQPQHF
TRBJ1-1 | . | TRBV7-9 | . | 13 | TGTGCCAGCAGTCGGACAGAGAACACTGAAGCTTTCTTT | CASSRTENTEAFF
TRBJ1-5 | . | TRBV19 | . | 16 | TGTGCCAGTACCCTGTGGAAGACCCGGAGCAATCAGCCCCAGCATTTT | CASTLWKTRSNQPQHF
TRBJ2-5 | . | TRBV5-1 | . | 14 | TGCGCCAGCAGCCCACGGGACACTCAAGAGACCCAGTACTTC | CASSPRDTQETQYF
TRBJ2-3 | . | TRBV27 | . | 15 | TGTGCCAGCAGTTTCCAGGGGCGCAGCACAGATACGCAGTATTTT | CASSFQGRSTDTQYF
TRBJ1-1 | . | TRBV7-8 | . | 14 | TGTGCCAGCAGCTTCCAGGTCCCGGGCACTGAAGCTTTCTTT | CASSFQVPGTEAFF
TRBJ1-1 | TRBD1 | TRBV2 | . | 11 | TGTGCCAGCACAGGGACAGGGAAAACTTTCTTT | CASTGTGKTFF
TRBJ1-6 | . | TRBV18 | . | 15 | TGTGCCAGCTCACCACCGGGGGGGCAGAATTCACCCCTCCACTTT | CASSPPGGQNSPLHF
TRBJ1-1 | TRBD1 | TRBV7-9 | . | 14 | TGTGCCAGCAGCTCGAGGGGGCAGGGGACTGAAGCTTTCTTT | CASSSRGQGTEAFF
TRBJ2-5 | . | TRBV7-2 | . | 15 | TGTGCCAGCAGCTTAGGGCAGGGTCGAGGGGAGACCCAGTACTTC | CASSLGQGRGETQYF
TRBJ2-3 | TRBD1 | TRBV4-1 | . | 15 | TGCGCCAGCAGGCCACAGGGGATTCCGCCCGATACGCAGTATTTT | CASRPQGIPPDTQYF
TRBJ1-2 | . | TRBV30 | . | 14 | TGTGCCTGGAGCTACACCCAGGGCGGCTATGGCTACACCTTC | CAWSYTQGGYGYTF